The 5 T cell receptor beta chains in this list originate from one sample, sequenced in a study of blood T cells in healthy people across ages. Primed by a sample-barcoded 5' primer and a J-beta primer mix, a second PCR proceeded for about 6 to 11 cycles. A single record per CDR3 protein comes from TCRdb applying MiXCR to the 5' RACE reads. There are more than 750,000 distinct CDR3 sequences in the sample; under 35% occur only once, and 9.5% to 13% lies in the top ten. The sample also formed part of further work on T cells of mothers and their children.

The material sequenced was blood. The source of these receptors is a woman in her thirties or forties in good health.

This clonotype was detected only a few times. The chain recombines TRBV5-1 with TRBJ1-2; no reliable D call. V was pared by 5 bases and J by 8 bases, with 10 bases between. This CDR3 has 11 amino acids. Germline V gene sequence: CDR1 SGHRS, CDR2 YFSETQ. In DNA, the CDR3 is TGCGCCAGCAGTTCGGGTGAGGGCTACACCTTC. Its protein product is CASSSGEGYTF.

The J gene is TRBJ2-5, the V gene TRBV10-2; no firm D call. The J call could be wrong; TRBJ2-7 is a better fit for the DNA end. The germline V gene encodes CDR1 WSHSY and CDR2 SAAADI. This CDR3 has 16 amino acids. The CDR3 spells CARNMTADRFYYEQYF. CDR3 in DNA: TGCGCCAGGAATATGACGGCGGATCGTTTTTACTACGAGCAGTACTTC.

This clonotype appeared many times. This rearrangement joins TRBV4-1 to TRBJ2-7, with D perhaps TRBD2 (5 bases). The germline gives CDR1 MGHRA, CDR2 YSYEKL. V dropped 2 bases and J dropped 7 bases, with 12 bases sitting between them. This CDR3 is built from 13 residues. The CDR3 DNA reads as TGCGCCAGCAGCCAACCCCCGACTATTGAGCAGTACTTC. Its protein is CASSQPPTIEQYF.

A few counts support this clonotype. The gene calls are TRBV12-3 or TRBV12-4 and TRBJ1-6; 9 bases match TRBD1. The junction had 7 bases not matched to a gene; V was cut back by 4 bases and J by 9 bases. This CDR3 has 15 amino acids. CDR3 protein: CASSSGTGIRSPLHF. CDR3 DNA: TGTGCCAGCAGTTCCGGGACAGGGATTCGTTCACCCCTCCACTTT.

This clonotype turned up a few times. This chain joins TRBV28 and TRBJ1-2; a weak D match, TRBD1 (5 bases). Germline V gene lookup returns CDR1 MDHEN and CDR2 SYDVKM. Trimming removed 9 bases at V and 6 bases at J, with 14 bases between. This CDR3 is built from 12 residues. CDR3 amino acids: CASNRGRDGYTF. The CDR3 nucleotides read TGTGCCAGTAACCGGGGCCGGGATGGCTACACCTTC.